These T cell receptor beta chains were read from a single sample in a study of T cell changes during pregnancy in multiple sclerosis. Repertoires were generated with immunoSEQ multiplex PCR, while TCRdb's copy carries only in-frame clones and drops some. The sample contains some 99,000 clones, approximately 94% of which appear only once. Source: peripheral blood, taken after pregnancy. The origin of the receptors is a female donor with multiple sclerosis, enrolled in a pregnancy study. The CDR3 runs from the conserved cysteine through the conserved F or W. The D gene is left open where the match is weak. Size is stated for part of the rows, as once, few or many counts, or as a class when the clone is expanded.

V	size	D	J	length	DNA	CDR3
TRBV5-1	.	.	TRBJ1-1	13	TGCGCCAGCAGCTTGCAGGGTATCCCTGAAGCTTTCTTT	CASSLQGIPEAFF
TRBV7-2	.	.	TRBJ2-3	16	TGTGCCAGCAGCTTAGTATCTACCGGGAGCACAGATACGCAGTATTTT	CASSLVSTGSTDTQYF
TRBV19	.	TRBD1	TRBJ1-1	14	TGTGCCACTACCGAACAGGGGGAATGGTCTGAAGCTTTCTTT	CATTEQGEWSEAFF
TRBV27	.	.	TRBJ2-1	14	TGTGCCAGCAGTTTGGTGGCTGACTACAATGAGCAGTTCTTC	CASSLVADYNEQFF
TRBV19	.	.	TRBJ1-5	18	TGTGCCAGTAGTATCACAGGGATGGTTTCTTGGAGCAATCAGCCCCAGCATTTT	CASSITGMVSWSNQPQHF
TRBV4-3	.	.	TRBJ2-7	15	TGCGCCAGCAGCCAAGATCGTACGGGTTCCTACGAGCAGTACTTC	CASSQDRTGSYEQYF
TRBV7-3	.	TRBD1	TRBJ2-2	15	TGTGCCAGCAGCCGGGACAGGGCGAACACCGGGGAGCTGTTTTTT	CASSRDRANTGELFF
TRBV12-5	.	.	TRBJ2-1	13	TGTGCTAGTGGTTTGGTAAATACAGATGAGCAGTTCTTC	CASGLVNTDEQFF
TRBV4-1	once	TRBD2	TRBJ2-3	15	TGCGCCAGCAGCCCTTACGGACTAGCGGGAGATACGCAGTATTTT	CASSPYGLAGDTQYF
TRBV7-9	.	.	TRBJ1-1	12	TGTGCCAGCAGCTTATTCAGCACTGAAGCTTTCTTT	CASSLFSTEAFF
TRBV30	.	.	TRBJ2-6	12	TGTGCCTACAAATCTGGGGCCAACGTCCTGACTTTC	CAYKSGANVLTF
TRBV7-9	.	TRBD1	TRBJ2-1	15	TGTGCCAGCAGCTTAGACCAGGGGGCTTTCGATGAGCAGTTCTTC	CASSLDQGAFDEQFF
TRBV25-1	.	TRBD2	TRBJ2-3	16	TGTGCCAGCATCCAAGGACTAGCGGGGCTCACAGATACGCAGTATTTT	CASIQGLAGLTDTQYF
TRBV6-5	.	.	TRBJ1-2	16	TGTGCCAGCAGTTACTCCATAGGACAAGGCCACTATGGCTACACCTTC	CASSYSIGQGHYGYTF
TRBV11-2	.	TRBD1	TRBJ1-4	15	TGTGCCAGCAGCAAGGGGGCAGCTCTGGGGGAAAAACTGTTTTTT	CASSKGAALGEKLFF
TRBV19	.	.	TRBJ1-1	15	TGTGCCAGTAGTATAAGCAGGGGTGGAAACACTGAAGCTTTCTTT	CASSISRGGNTEAFF
TRBV29-1	.	TRBD2	TRBJ2-5	17	TGCAGCGTTGAAGATGGGTGGGGGGGGAGCCATCAAGAGACCCAGTACTTC	CSVEDGWGGSHQETQYF
TRBV19	.	TRBD2	TRBJ2-3	16	TGTGCCAGTAGTGAAGGGACTAGCCCAAGCACAGATACGCAGTATTTT	CASSEGTSPSTDTQYF
TRBV27	.	TRBD2	TRBJ2-7	17	TGTGCCAGCAGTTATCTGACTAGCGGGGGAGAGCCCTACGAGCAGTACTTC	CASSYLTSGGEPYEQYF
TRBV6-1	.	TRBD1	TRBJ1-2	15	TGTGCCAGCAGCGTAGGACAGGGTAGAAACTATGGCTACACCTTC	CASSVGQGRNYGYTF
TRBV14	.	.	TRBJ1-1	15	TGTGCCAGCAGCCTCTCTTTGGGCCTCAACACTGAAGCTTTCTTT	CASSLSLGLNTEAFF
TRBV5-1	.	.	TRBJ2-5	13	TGCGCCAGCAGCTTGGACAGTCTAGAGACCCAGTACTTC	CASSLDSLETQYF
TRBV4-3	.	TRBD1	TRBJ1-2	15	TGCGCCAGCAGCCCAGCCACAGGGACAGGCTATGGCTACACCTTC	CASSPATGTGYGYTF
TRBV19	.	TRBD1	TRBJ1-2	13	TGTGCCAGTAGTGCCACAGGGGTAGAAGGCTACACCTTC	CASSATGVEGYTF
TRBV27	.	TRBD2	TRBJ2-5	16	TGTGCCAGCAGTTTATTTACCGGGAGGGCCAGAGAGACCCAGTACTTC	CASSLFTGRARETQYF
TRBV10-2	once	.	TRBJ1-2	14	TGCGCCAGCAGTGGCGGGCTAATTAACTATGGCTACACCTTC	CASSGGLINYGYTF
TRBV19	.	.	TRBJ2-3	14	TGTGCCAGTAGCTACACGGGACTCACAGATACGCAGTATTTT	CASSYTGLTDTQYF
TRBV28	.	.	TRBJ2-1	14	TGTGCCAGCAGTCCTGTGAGCCCAGGGAATGAGCAGTTCTTC	CASSPVSPGNEQFF